The T cell receptor beta chain under discussion was sequenced for a study of T cell responses to AZD1222 COVID-19 vaccine. Broader study findings: Clonal diversity may have been underestimated, and the donors were mostly white British, with more females than males. The reported proportion of spike-specific TCRs targeting unmutated variant regions was nearly half. Baseline seropositivity characterized only a handful of AZD1222 recipients. Samples come after the peak T cell response, not at day 14.

Measured with immunoSEQ multiplex PCR; TCRdb has only the in-frame clones, and not every one. This sample has 130,000 to 150,000 clones; 70% to 90% occur once, and the top ten carry around 5%. This clone was detected once. The antigen is unknown. The receptor was derived from an adult who received the MenACWY meningococcal vaccine as a control. Sample: peripheral blood, taken 28 days after the second dose of the MenACWY control vaccine.

CDR3 coding DNA: TGTGCCAGTGGCTGGGCTAGCGGGAGCAATGAGCAGTTCTTC. Translated: CASGWASGSNEQFF. The chain is built from TRBV19 and TRBJ2-1, with 10 positions matching TRBD2. Per germline, CDR1 LNHDA and CDR2 SQIVND (reference sequence). The CDR3 is 14 residues long. V lost 8 bases and J lost 6; bases outside the gene matches: 7.